This T cell receptor (beta chain) was documented in a study of blood T cell repertoires in COVID-19. In the study's own analysis: Amplification of reference gene primers provided the estimated nucleated cell counts. TCRdb's copy holds only in-frame clones and misses some; the assay was immunoSEQ multiplex PCR. V and J calls and clone size are as listed in that table; D and trimming were resolved from the DNA. The repertoire consists of a few hundred thousand clones, with 86% occurring once and the leading ten covering over 1.5%. This sequence originates from a man under 40 with active or convalescent COVID-19. Sequencing used peripheral blood.

CDR3 nucleotides: TGTGCCAGCAGCTTAGAGGGGGGGCTTACTGAAGCTTTCTTT. It codes for CASSLEGGLTEAFF. The chain carries TRBV11-2 and TRBJ1-1, with D perhaps TRBD1 (6 bases). The CDR3 runs to 14 residues. From germline, CDR1 is SGHAT and CDR2 FQNNGV. V was trimmed by 0 bases and J by 5 bases, leaving 10 bases between them.